Each of the 20 T cell receptor beta chains below was sequenced from the same sample in a study of CD4+ T cells in melanoma. The assay was immunoSEQ multiplex PCR, and TCRdb's table has in-frame clones only and misses some. The sample has about 10,000 clones; 66% are singletons. Sequenced material: cells from a culture (not recorded whether cultured in vitro). The receptors stem from a human donor with melanoma.

The rearrangement uses TRBV10-2 and TRBJ1-1; D may be TRBD1 (5 bases). Per germline, CDR1 WSHSY and CDR2 SAAADI. Trimming cost V 3 bases and J 4 bases, with 9 bases left between them. This CDR3 is built from 13 residues. CDR3 loop: CASSENGGTEAFF. CDR3 in DNA: TGCGCCAGCAGTGAAAACGGGGGCACTGAAGCTTTCTTT.

The chain carries TRBV6-5 and TRBJ2-7; D call uncertain. The V gene's germline CDR1 is MNHEY and CDR2 SVGAGI. The CDR3 totals 13 residues. The V end lost 6 bases, the J end lost 3 bases, and 12 bases lay between the germline ends. The CDR3 DNA sequence: TGTGCCAGCAGGCCCCTCGGCCGCTACGAGCAGTACTTC. Protein product: CASRPLGRYEQYF.

This clone appeared a few times. The chain recombines TRBV6-1 with TRBJ2-4; D ambiguous. CDR1 is MNHNS, CDR2 SASEGT, per germline. This CDR3 contains 12 residues. The germline V and J ends were trimmed by 6 bases and 8 bases, with 11 bases remaining between them. The CDR3 spells CASSLHRDIQYF. CDR3 coding DNA: TGTGCCAGCAGCCTTCATAGGGACATTCAGTACTTC.

The chain has TRBV6-5 and TRBJ1-4; 8 nucleotides agree with TRBD1. CDR3 length: 14 residues. The V gene end was trimmed by 4 bases and the J gene end by 8 bases; junction bases not matched to a gene: 6. The germline gives CDR1 MNHEY, CDR2 SVGAGI. CDR3 bases: TGTGCCAGCAGTTGGACAGGGCGTGGAGAAAAACTGTTTTTT. Translation: CASSWTGRGEKLFF.

This clone counts as medium-sized. The chain links TRBV14 to TRBJ1-1; perhaps TRBD1 as D (5 bases). Trimming took 1 base from V and 4 from J, leaving 7 bases between them. This CDR3 has 13 residues. The germline V gene has CDR1 SGHDN and CDR2 FVKESK. The CDR3 coding sequence is TGTGCCAGCAGCCAAGGGGGGAGCACTGAAGCTTTCTTT. Translation gives CASSQGGSTEAFF.

The V and J genes are TRBV30 and TRBJ2-5, with 13 bases that match TRBD2. J was trimmed by 5 bases and V by 7 bases; bases with no gene match: 7. Germline V gene lookup returns CDR1 GTSNPN and CDR2 SVGIG (reference sequence). CDR3 length: 14 amino acids. The CDR3 DNA sequence: TGTGCCTACGGACTAGCGGGGGTCAGGGAGACCCAGTACTTC. Protein sequence: CAYGLAGVRETQYF.

The chain uses TRBV19 and TRBJ1-5; D is undetermined. Germline V CDR1 and CDR2: LNHDA, SQIVND (reference sequence). This CDR3 has 13 amino acids. Trimming removed 1 base at V and 7 bases at J, with 8 bases between. The CDR3 loop is CASSIVPGQPQHF. CDR3 nucleotides: TGTGCCAGTAGTATAGTTCCGGGCCAGCCCCAGCATTTT.

This clone is medium-sized (0.01 to 0.1%) by share. V is TRBV10-1 and J is TRBJ2-3; D is possibly TRBD2 (6 bases). With 3 bases removed from V and 2 bases from J, the gap between germline ends came to 12 bases. Germline loops: CDR1 WNHNN, CDR2 SYGVQD (reference sequence). The CDR3 runs 15 residues. CDR3 sequence: CASSEGGENTDTQYF. The CDR3 nucleotides are TGCGCCAGCAGTGAAGGCGGGGAGAACACAGATACGCAGTATTTT.

The chain employs TRBV29-1 and TRBJ2-7; tentative D call: TRBD2 (6 bases). Germline V gene data show CDR1 as SQVTM and CDR2 as ANQGSEA. V lost 3 bases and J lost 1, with 7 bases in between. CDR3 length: 12 amino acids. The CDR3 DNA reads TGCAGCGTTGATGGAGGGTCCTACGAGCAGTACTTC. Its translation: CSVDGGSYEQYF.

This chain joins TRBV11-2 and TRBJ1-2; TRBD1 matches at 9 bases. Germline CDR1 reads SGHAT; CDR2 reads FQNNGV. V lost 1 base and J lost 13; bases outside the gene matches: 10. This CDR3 region has 14 residues. The CDR3 bases are TGTGCCAGCAGCTTAGTGGCGGGGACAGGGCCACCCACCTTC. Translation: CASSLVAGTGPPTF.

The chain couples TRBV6-1 to TRBJ2-7; the D gene is possibly TRBD1 (6 bases). The CDR3 runs to 13 residues. Per the germline V gene, CDR1 is MNHNS and CDR2 is SASEGT. Trimming shortened V by 7 bases and J by 2 bases, and 12 bases separated the two germline ends. The CDR3: CASTRQEPYEQYF. CDR3 DNA: TGTGCCAGCACCCGACAGGAGCCCTACGAGCAGTACTTC.

The chain uses TRBV11-3 and TRBJ2-5; D might be TRBD1 (5 bases). V lost 8 bases, J lost 1 base, and 20 bases lay in between. This CDR3 contains 16 residues. Germline CDR1 reads SGHNT; CDR2 reads YENEEA. The CDR3 bases are TGTGCCAGCCCCATCTTAGGCAGGGTACCCCAAGAGACCCAGTACTTC. It specifies CASPILGRVPQETQYF.

The chain uses TRBV9 and TRBJ2-6; D ambiguous. The CDR3 loop spans 16 amino acids. CDR1 is SGDLS and CDR2 is YYNGEE in the germline V gene. Deletions cut 3 bases from V and 2 bases from J, with 12 bases between. The CDR3 DNA follows: TGTGCCAGCAGCGAGACCCCAAACCCTGGGGCCAACGTCCTGACTTTC. This encodes CASSETPNPGANVLTF.

The rearrangement links TRBV5-1 to TRBJ2-3; TRBD2 matches 11 bases. The V and J ends lost 4 bases and 2 bases, in that order; junction bases with no gene match: 6. The CDR3 totals 16 residues. Germline V gives CDR1 SGHRS, CDR2 YFSETQ. The CDR3 nucleotides read TGCGCCAGCAGCAAGGCTAGCGGGGGGCCCACAGATACGCAGTATTTT. Translating gives CASSKASGGPTDTQYF.

This clone was counted once. The chain recombines TRBV13 with TRBJ2-3; perhaps TRBD2 as D (7 bases). CDR1 PRHDT and CDR2 FYEKMQ come from the germline V gene (reference sequence). Trimming cost V 4 bases and J 1 base, with 15 bases left between them. The CDR3 is 16 residues long. CDR3 sequence: CASSWGGDTGTDTQYF. The CDR3 DNA is TGTGCCAGCAGCTGGGGGGGGGACACTGGCACAGATACGCAGTATTTT.

This clone was counted only a few times. This chain links TRBV6-1 with TRBJ1-3; the D gene is possibly TRBD1 (6 bases). The CDR3 length is 14 residues. V was cut by 7 bases and J by 6 bases, with 16 bases left in between. CDR1 MNHNS and CDR2 SASEGT come from the germline V gene. CDR3 residues: CASTPGTRTNTIYF. The CDR3 region has the DNA TGTGCCAGCACCCCCGGGACAAGGACAAACACCATATATTTT.

J is TRBJ1-6 and V is TRBV7-2, with no clear D. The CDR3 is 13 residues long. Looked up from germline, CDR1 is SGHTA and CDR2 is FQGNSA. Trimming stripped 1 base from V and 11 bases from J, with 9 bases between. The CDR3 here is CASSLERAAPLHF. CDR3 nucleotides: TGTGCCAGCAGCTTAGAGAGGGCGGCACCCCTCCACTTT.

The V and J genes are TRBV18 and TRBJ1-1; TRBD1 is a possible D gene (6 bases). The CDR3 has 14 residues. With 2 bases removed from V and 1 base from J, the gap between germline ends came to 8 bases. CDR1 and CDR2 from the germline V gene are KGHSH and LQKENI. The CDR3 nucleotides are TGTGCCAGCTCACCAAACAGGGAGAACACTGAAGCTTTCTTT. Protein sequence: CASSPNRENTEAFF.

The chain joins TRBV19 to TRBJ2-5; TRBD2 matches at 12 bases. Germline assignment: CDR1 LNHDA and CDR2 SQIVND (reference sequence). The V gene end was trimmed by 7 bases and the J gene end by 3 bases; junction bases not matched to a gene: 0. The CDR3 totals 13 residues. The CDR3 sequence: CASTSGGEETQYF. The CDR3 DNA is TGTGCCAGTACTAGCGGGGGGGAAGAGACCCAGTACTTC.

The chain employs TRBV6-4 and TRBJ2-3, with D maybe TRBD2 (6 bases). V was shortened by 3 bases and J by 6 bases, with 19 bases between the two germline ends. This CDR3 contains 16 residues. Germline V gene data show CDR1 as MRHNA and CDR2 as SNTAGT. The CDR3 DNA reads TGTGCCAGCAGTGAAAGGCTGGAGCGGGTCGGGGATACGCAGTATTTT. Translated: CASSERLERVGDTQYF.